Below, 21 T cell receptor beta chains from the same sample are listed, as sequenced in a study of graft-versus-host responses after intestinal transplantation. Produced via immunoSEQ multiplex PCR; TCRdb's table is partial and in-frame only. The table records about 50,000 clones, about 90% of them present only once. For these receptors, no antigen is known. Material: unstimulated CD4+ T cells sorted from spleen or lymph node cells, obtained before transplant. The receptors derive from a human donor who was the organ donor for an intestinal transplant.

This chain connects TRBV5-1 to TRBJ2-1; TRBD2 matches 12 bases. V gave up 1 base and J gave up 3 bases; unmatched junction bases: 5. CDR1 and CDR2 (germline): SGHRS, YFSETQ. This CDR3 region has 17 residues. The CDR3 region is CASSLSLAGGVYNEQFF. The CDR3 DNA follows: TGCGCCAGCAGCTTGTCCCTAGCGGGAGGGGTCTACAATGAGCAGTTCTTC.

The genes are TRBV5-4 and TRBJ2-5, with 7 positions matching TRBD2. The J call may not be correct, given that the DNA end is closer to TRBJ2-7. The CDR3 runs 16 residues. CDR1 SGHNT and CDR2 YYREEE come from the germline V gene (reference sequence). The CDR3 sequence is CASTKPGRECVDEQYF. Here the CDR3 DNA reads TGTGCCAGCACCAAACCGGGGCGGGAGTGCGTCGACGAGCAGTACTTC.

In DNA form, the CDR3 reads TGTGCCAGTAGTGTACTAGCGGGAGATGAGACCCAGTACTTC. Its protein product is CASSVLAGDETQYF. This rearrangement joins TRBV19 to TRBJ2-5, with TRBD2 identical over 11 bases. Per the germline V gene, CDR1 is LNHDA and CDR2 is SQIVND (reference sequence). The junction had 4 bases not matched to a gene; V was cut back by 5 bases and J by 5 bases. The CDR3 sequence is 14 residues long.

J is TRBJ2-3 and V is TRBV21-1; TRBD1, the table's D call, lacks a check against the DNA. TRBV21-1 is annotated as a pseudogene. This CDR3 region has 14 residues. The CDR3 DNA follows: TGTGCCAGCACCAGGGTACAGGTCCCAGATACGCAGTATTTT. It translates to CASTRVQVPDTQYF.

The count of this clone is one. This sequence joins TRBV5-1 and TRBJ1-1, with TRBD1 identical over 7 bases. Germline trimming cut 4 bases from V and 0 bases from J; bases unmatched to any gene: 12. Looked up from germline, CDR1 is SGHRS and CDR2 is YFSETQ. The CDR3 runs 17 residues. CDR3 sequence reads: CASSPGTARVMNTEAFF. Here the CDR3 DNA reads TGCGCCAGCAGCCCCGGGACAGCTAGGGTCATGAACACTGAAGCTTTCTTT.

This chain links TRBV7-9 with TRBJ2-7; D is undetermined. V was clipped by 5 bases and J by 6 bases, with 8 bases between them. The CDR3 length is 11 residues. From germline, CDR1 is SEHNR and CDR2 FQNEAQ (reference sequence). CDR3 sequence (DNA): TGTGCCAGCAGCATTGGGATCGAGCAGTACTTC. Translation gives CASSIGIEQYF.

The chain recombines TRBV6-5 with TRBJ1-4; 9 bases are shared with TRBD1. Germline-derived CDR1 and CDR2 are MNHEY and SVGAGI. This CDR3 is 13 amino acids long. Germline trimming cut 4 bases from V and 6 bases from J; bases unmatched to any gene: 0. CDR3 DNA sequence: TGTGCCAGCAGTTGGGACAGGGATGAAAAACTGTTTTTT. Translated: CASSWDRDEKLFF.

CDR3 nucleotide sequence: TGTGCCAGCAGTGAGGTGGCAGGGAGTGGCTACACCTTC. Translation gives CASSEVAGSGYTF. The chain couples TRBV6-4 to TRBJ1-2, with D maybe TRBD1 (5 bases). The V gene lost 3 bases and the J gene lost 7 bases, with 12 bases spanning the gap. The CDR3 contains 13 residues. CDR1 is MRHNA and CDR2 is SNTAGT in the germline V gene.

This chain joins TRBV7-2 and TRBJ2-5; 11 nucleotides align to TRBD1. Germline CDR1 is SGHTA and CDR2 is FQGNSA. Unmatched junction bases numbered 5, after V lost 1 base and J lost 4 bases. The length of the CDR3 is 16 residues. The CDR3 DNA reads TGTGCCAGCAGCTTAGACTTCGGGACAGGGGGAGAGACCCAGTACTTC. It codes for CASSLDFGTGGETQYF.

This clone has just one count. The genes are TRBV11-1 and TRBJ2-7; the match to TRBD1 covers 7 bases. CDR3 length equals 14 residues. Trimming removed 5 bases from V and 5 bases from J; junction bases left unmatched: 9. Germline V CDR1 and CDR2: SGHAT, FQDESV (reference sequence). The CDR3 nucleotides read TGTGCCAGCAGCACCTCCGGGACAGCCCACGAGCAGTACTTC. Translated, it gives CASSTSGTAHEQYF.

The J gene is TRBJ2-7, the V gene TRBV30, with D possibly TRBD2 on 5 matching bases. The germline CDR1 and CDR2 sequences are GTSNPN and SVGIG (reference sequence). This CDR3 is 12 amino acids long. V lost 3 bases and J 7 bases, leaving 13 bases between the germline ends. CDR3 in amino acids: CAWSVPPGEQYF. The CDR3 nucleotides read TGTGCCTGGAGCGTTCCACCGGGAGAGCAGTACTTC.

This chain connects TRBV15 to TRBJ2-4; D perhaps matches TRBD2 (5 bases). The CDR3 runs 13 residues. Germline V gene sequence: CDR1 LNHNV, CDR2 YYDKDF (reference sequence). Trimming removed 0 bases from V and 6 bases from J, with 6 bases in between. The CDR3 nucleotides read TGTGCCACCAGCAGAGAGCTAGCAAACATTCAGTACTTC. It encodes CATSRELANIQYF.

A note on this clone: One end of the junction fails to match germline, which may point to a read error. The V call is TRBV19, the J call TRBJ2-5; D may be TRBD1 (5 bases). This CDR3 region has 13 residues. From germline, CDR1 is LNHDA and CDR2 SQIVND (reference sequence). In DNA form, the CDR3 reads TGTGCCAGTAGTGGGCAGGGTCAAGAGAGCCAGTACTTC. Translation gives CASSGQGQESQYF.

V gene TRBV29-1 combines with J gene TRBJ2-5, with D possibly TRBD2 on 6 matching bases. Trimming removed 4 bases at V and 5 bases at J, with 11 bases between. Looked up from germline, CDR1 is SQVTM and CDR2 is ANQGSEA. The length of the CDR3 is 12 residues. CDR3 residues: CSVVEGTETQYF. The DNA of the CDR3 is TGCAGCGTTGTGGAGGGGACGGAGACCCAGTACTTC.

The chain uses TRBV6-1 and TRBJ1-3; D is undetermined. The V end was cut by 3 bases, the J end by 4 bases, with 13 bases between. This CDR3 is built from 15 residues. Germline CDR1 MNHNS, CDR2 SASEGT. CDR3 in amino acids: CASSEFLPRGNTIYF. The CDR3 DNA follows: TGTGCCAGCAGTGAGTTTCTTCCTCGAGGAAACACCATATATTTT.

Here the CDR3 DNA reads TGTGCCAGCAGCACTACTAGCGGGGAGCCAGATACGCAGTATTTT. Protein sequence: CASSTTSGEPDTQYF. The chain joins TRBV4-2 to TRBJ2-3; 10 bases line up with TRBD2. The V gene end was trimmed by 5 bases and the J gene end by 4 bases; junction bases not matched to a gene: 6. The CDR3 is made up of 15 amino acids. Germline CDR1 LGHNA, CDR2 YNFKEQ.

The rearrangement uses TRBV5-8 and TRBJ2-3, with D possibly being TRBD2 (6 bases). This CDR3 is 14 amino acids long. Trimming took off 0 bases at V and 4 bases at J, with 9 bases between the two ends. Germline-derived CDR1 and CDR2 are SGHTS and YDEGEE. CDR3 loop: CASSLGGRSDTQYF. CDR3 coding DNA: TGTGCCAGCAGCTTGGGGGGGAGGTCAGATACGCAGTATTTT.

The chain is built from TRBV7-2 and TRBJ2-1; 15 bases match TRBD2. The CDR3 is 16 residues long. CDR1 and CDR2 (germline): SGHTA, FQGNSA. The J segment lost 6 bases and the V segment lost 4 bases, leaving 4 bases of the junction unmatched. The CDR3: CASSSRTSGRANEQFF. The CDR3 nucleotides read TGTGCCAGCAGCTCTCGGACTAGCGGGAGGGCCAATGAGCAGTTCTTC.

V usage is TRBV19 and J usage is TRBJ2-1, with 9 bases lining up with TRBD2. The germline V gene encodes CDR1 LNHDA and CDR2 SQIVND (reference sequence). With 3 bases clipped from V and 7 bases from J, the junction kept 13 bases outside the gene matches. The CDR3 is 17 residues long. The CDR3 region has the DNA TGTGCCAGTAGTATGCCCGGGGTAGCGGGAGTTATAAATGAGCAGTTCTTC. Encoded protein: CASSMPGVAGVINEQFF.

The chain joins TRBV4-2 to TRBJ2-7; D is perhaps TRBD1 (5 bases). Trimming stripped 3 bases from V and 7 bases from J, with 13 bases between. Germline CDR1 LGHNA, CDR2 YNFKEQ. The length of the CDR3 is 13 residues. The CDR3 spells CASSQTRVGEQYF. In nucleotides, the CDR3 is TGTGCCAGCAGCCAGACCAGGGTTGGGGAGCAGTACTTC.

The V and J genes are TRBV7-2 and TRBJ2-7, with a possible D match to TRBD1 (6 bases). The CDR3 sequence is 14 residues long. Looked up from germline, CDR1 is SGHTA and CDR2 is FQGNSA. V dropped 0 bases and J dropped 7 bases, with 13 bases sitting between them. The CDR3, as DNA: TGTGCCAGCAGCTTAGCGAGACAGGCACCTGAGCAGTACTTC. Protein: CASSLARQAPEQYF. The full variable domain, its missing parts supplied by reference TRBV7-2 and TRBJ2-7, is GAGVSQSPSNKVTEKGKDVELRCDPISGHTALYWYRQSLGQGLEFLIYFQGNSAPDKSGLPSDRFSAERTGGSVSTLTIQRTQQEDSAVYLCASSLARQAPEQYFGPGTRLTVT.